Included here is one TCR beta chain sequence, with context. The J segment lost 8 bases and the V segment lost 0 bases, leaving 5 bases of the junction unmatched. Germline V gives CDR1 MNHEY, CDR2 SVGAGI. The CDR3 is made up of 15 amino acids. This entry belongs to a study of T cell changes during pregnancy in multiple sclerosis. TCRdb's table, derived via immunoSEQ multiplex PCR, lists solely in-frame clones and lacks some. The table shows around 80,000 clones, with about 95% occurring only once. Specimen: peripheral blood, collected in the second trimester of pregnancy. The chain carries TRBV6-5 and TRBJ1-4; TRBD1 aligns across 8 bases. The sequence was obtained from a female donor with multiple sclerosis, enrolled in a pregnancy study. CDR3 sequence reads: CASSYSGQGYEKLFF. For the CDR3, the DNA is TGTGCCAGCAGTTACTCTGGACAGGGCTACGAAAAACTGTTTTTT.